Given below is one T cell receptor beta chain in context. What it recognizes is unknown. The data were obtained in a study of T cell responses to AZD1222 COVID-19 vaccine. General study results and limits: Nearly half of spike-specific TCRs reportedly go after variant regions that carry no mutations. The CD4 TCRs associated with vaccination extended across spike and predominated at 160-218 and 743-854. Donor demographics were predominantly white British with a female majority; clonal diversity may be underestimated.

The germline CDR1 and CDR2 sequences are KGHSH and LQKENI. This CDR3 is built from 14 residues. Deletions cut 8 bases from V and 1 base from J, with 14 bases between. Generated by immunoSEQ multiplex PCR, the TCRdb table keeps only in-frame clones and is missing some. The sample records some 190,000 clones, approximately 86% being singletons. V is TRBV18 and J is TRBJ1-1, with a possible D match to TRBD1 (6 bases). The source material was peripheral blood, sampled on day 0 of AZD1222 vaccination. This TCR derives from an adult in good health. The CDR3 DNA reads TGTGCCAGCCAACGTGGGACATCGAACACTGAAGCTTTCTTT. It translates to CASQRGTSNTEAFF.